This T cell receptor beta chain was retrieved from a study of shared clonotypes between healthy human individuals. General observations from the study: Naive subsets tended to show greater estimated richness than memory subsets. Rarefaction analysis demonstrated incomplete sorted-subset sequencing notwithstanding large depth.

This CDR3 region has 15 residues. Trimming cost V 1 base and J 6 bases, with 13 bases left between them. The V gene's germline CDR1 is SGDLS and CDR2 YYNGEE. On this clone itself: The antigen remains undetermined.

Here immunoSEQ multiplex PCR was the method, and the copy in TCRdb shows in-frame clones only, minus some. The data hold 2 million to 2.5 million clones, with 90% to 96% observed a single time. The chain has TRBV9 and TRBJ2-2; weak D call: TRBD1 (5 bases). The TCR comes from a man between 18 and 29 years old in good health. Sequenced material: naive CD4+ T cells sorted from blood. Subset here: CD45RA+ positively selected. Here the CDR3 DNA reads TGTGCCAGCAGCGTAAAAGCAGGGCCGGCCGGGGAGCTGTTTTTT. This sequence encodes CASSVKAGPAGELFF.